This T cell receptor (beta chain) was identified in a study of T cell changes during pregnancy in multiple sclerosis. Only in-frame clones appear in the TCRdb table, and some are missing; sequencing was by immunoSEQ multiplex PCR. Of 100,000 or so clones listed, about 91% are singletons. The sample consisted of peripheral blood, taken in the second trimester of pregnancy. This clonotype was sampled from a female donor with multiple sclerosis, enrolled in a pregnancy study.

CDR3 amino acids: CASSLLTVYSNQPQHF. The CDR3 nucleotides read TGTGCCAGCAGCCTCCTGACAGTTTATAGCAATCAGCCCCAGCATTTT. This sequence joins TRBV14 and TRBJ1-5; D possibly corresponds to TRBD1 (5 bases). This CDR3 comprises 16 residues. Germline loops: CDR1 SGHDN, CDR2 FVKESK. Trimming took 4 bases from V and 0 from J, leaving 13 bases between them.